This record looks at one T cell receptor (beta chain) sequence and its context. The data originate from a study of blood T cell repertoires in COVID-19. Measured with immunoSEQ multiplex PCR; TCRdb has only the in-frame clones, and not every one. The sample shows over 400,000 clones, 70% to 90% of them seen only once. Germline CDR1 is GTSNPN and CDR2 is SVGIG (reference sequence). The CDR3 has 13 residues. Germline trimming cut 4 bases from V and 6 bases from J; bases unmatched to any gene: 8. This clonotype originated in a human donor in a cohort sampled during active COVID-19. The sample comprised peripheral blood. The V and J genes are TRBV30 and TRBJ1-2, with 7 bases fitting TRBD1. The CDR3 DNA sequence: TGTGCCTGGAAAACTGCCAGGGGGAATGGCTACACCTTC. Its protein is CAWKTARGNGYTF. Variable domain in full (rest from reference TRBV30 and TRBJ1-2): SQTIHQWPATLVQPVGSPLSLECTVEGTSNPNLYWYRQAAGRGLQLLFYSVGIGQISSEVPQNLSASRPQDRQFILSSKKLLLSDSGFYLCAWKTARGNGYTFGSGTRLTVV.